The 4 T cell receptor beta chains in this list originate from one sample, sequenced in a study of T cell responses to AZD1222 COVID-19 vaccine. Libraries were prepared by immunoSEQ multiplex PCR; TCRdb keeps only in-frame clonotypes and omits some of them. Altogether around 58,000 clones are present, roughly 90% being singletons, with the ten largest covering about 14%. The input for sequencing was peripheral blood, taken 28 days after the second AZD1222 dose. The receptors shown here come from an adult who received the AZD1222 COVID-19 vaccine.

This CDR3 reads CASSLGASGGQETQYF. CDR3 DNA: TGTGCCAGCAGCTTGGGGGCTAGCGGGGGCCAAGAGACCCAGTACTTC. The chain is built from TRBV7-2 and TRBJ2-5; 10 positions agree with TRBD2. Germline V gene lookup returns CDR1 SGHTA and CDR2 FQGNSA. The CDR3 is 16 amino acids. Unmatched junction bases numbered 5, after V lost 3 bases and J lost 1 base.

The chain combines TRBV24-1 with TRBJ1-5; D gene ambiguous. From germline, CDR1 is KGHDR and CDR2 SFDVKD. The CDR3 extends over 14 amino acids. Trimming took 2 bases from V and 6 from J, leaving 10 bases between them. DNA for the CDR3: TGTGCCACCAGTGATTGGTCCGATTTTCAGCCCCAGCATTTT. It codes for CATSDWSDFQPQHF.

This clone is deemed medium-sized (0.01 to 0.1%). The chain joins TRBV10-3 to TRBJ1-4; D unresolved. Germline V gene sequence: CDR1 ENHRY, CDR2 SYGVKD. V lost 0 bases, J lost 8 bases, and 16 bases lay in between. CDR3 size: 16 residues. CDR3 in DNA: TGTGCCATCAGTGAGTCTTTCATCAGGTTGGGGGAAAAACTGTTTTTT. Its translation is CAISESFIRLGEKLFF.

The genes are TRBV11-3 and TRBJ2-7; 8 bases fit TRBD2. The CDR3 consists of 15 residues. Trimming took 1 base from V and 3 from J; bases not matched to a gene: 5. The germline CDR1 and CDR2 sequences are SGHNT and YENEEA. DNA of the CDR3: TGTGCCAGCAGCTTAGCTACTAGCGGCCACTACGAGCAGTACTTC. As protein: CASSLATSGHYEQYF.